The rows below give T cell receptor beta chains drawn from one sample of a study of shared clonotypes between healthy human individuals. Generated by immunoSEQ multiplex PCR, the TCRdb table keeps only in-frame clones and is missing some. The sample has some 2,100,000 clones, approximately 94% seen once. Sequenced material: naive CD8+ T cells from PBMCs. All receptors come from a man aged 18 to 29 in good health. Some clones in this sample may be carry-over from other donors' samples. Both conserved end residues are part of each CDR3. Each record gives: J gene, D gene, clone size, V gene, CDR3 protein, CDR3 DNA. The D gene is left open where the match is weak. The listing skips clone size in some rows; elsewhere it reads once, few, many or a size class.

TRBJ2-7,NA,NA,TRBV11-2,CASSLLLSSYEQYF,TGTGCCAGCAGCTTATTGCTTTCTTCCTACGAGCAGTACTTC
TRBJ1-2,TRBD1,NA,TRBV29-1,CSVFSGGAWYDGYTF,TGCAGCGTTTTCTCAGGGGGCGCATGGTACGATGGCTACACCTTC
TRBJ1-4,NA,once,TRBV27,CASSLSPREINEKLFF,TGTGCCAGCAGTTTATCACCCAGGGAAATTAATGAAAAACTGTTTTTT
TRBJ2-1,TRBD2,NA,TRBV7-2,CASSLEVAGLYNEQFF,TGTGCCAGCAGCCTGGAGGTAGCGGGCCTATACAATGAGCAGTTCTTC
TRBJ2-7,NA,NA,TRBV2,CASSDDDLMSSYEQYF,TGTGCCAGCAGTGACGATGACCTTATGAGCTCCTACGAGCAGTACTTC
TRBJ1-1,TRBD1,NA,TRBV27,CASSRGLRGTGPNTEAFF,TGTGCCAGCAGTAGGGGTCTAAGAGGGACAGGGCCGAACACTGAAGCTTTCTTT
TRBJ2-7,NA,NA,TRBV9,CASSPDSAYEQYF,TGTGCCAGCAGCCCGGACAGTGCCTACGAGCAGTACTTC
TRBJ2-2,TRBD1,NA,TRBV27,CASSPGQGYTGELFF,TGTGCCAGCAGTCCGGGACAGGGTTATACCGGGGAGCTGTTTTTT
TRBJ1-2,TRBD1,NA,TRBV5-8,CASRPPGQGAFDGYTF,TGTGCCAGCAGACCACCGGGACAGGGGGCGTTTGATGGCTACACCTTC
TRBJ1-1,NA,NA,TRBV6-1,CASSPIRVDTEAFF,TGTGCCAGCAGTCCCATCAGGGTCGACACTGAAGCTTTCTTT
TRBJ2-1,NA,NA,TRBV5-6,CASSGILYNEQFF,TGTGCCAGCAGCGGGATACTGTACAATGAGCAGTTCTTC
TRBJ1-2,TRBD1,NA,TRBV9,CASSADRANYGYTF,TGTGCCAGCAGCGCCGACAGGGCCAACTATGGCTACACCTTC
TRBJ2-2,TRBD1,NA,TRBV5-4,CASSLEQGAWGELFF,TGTGCCAGCAGCTTGGAGCAGGGGGCCTGGGGGGAGCTGTTTTTT
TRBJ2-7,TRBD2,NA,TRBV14,CASSQEISGRPYEQYF,TGTGCCAGCAGCCAAGAGATCAGCGGGAGGCCCTACGAGCAGTACTTC
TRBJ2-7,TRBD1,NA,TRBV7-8,CASSQRRQGGDYEQYF,TGTGCCAGCAGCCAAAGGCGACAGGGGGGTGATTACGAGCAGTACTTC
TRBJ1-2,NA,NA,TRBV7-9,CASSLVDQRDYGYTF,TGTGCCAGCAGCTTAGTAGATCAGAGGGATTATGGCTACACCTTC
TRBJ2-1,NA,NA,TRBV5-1,CATRSGAADNEQFF,TGCGCCACCCGATCAGGGGCCGCTGACAATGAGCAGTTCTTC
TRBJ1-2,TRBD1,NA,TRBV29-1,CSVETLWTGIFYGYTF,TGCAGCGTTGAAACTCTTTGGACAGGGATCTTCTATGGCTACACCTTC
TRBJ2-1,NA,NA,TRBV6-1,CASSEPPDSANEQFF,TGTGCCAGCAGTGAACCCCCGGACAGCGCCAATGAGCAGTTCTTC
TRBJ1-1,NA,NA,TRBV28,CASSLGESTEAFF,TGTGCCAGCAGTTTGGGAGAAAGTACTGAAGCTTTCTTT
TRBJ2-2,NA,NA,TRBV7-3,CASSLRGREGTGELFF,TGTGCCAGCAGCTTAAGGGGCAGGGAAGGTACCGGGGAGCTGTTTTTT
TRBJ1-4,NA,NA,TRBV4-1,CASSLPLGLLNEKLFF,TGCGCCAGCAGCCTACCTTTGGGCCTGCTTAATGAAAAACTGTTTTTT
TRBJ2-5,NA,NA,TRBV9,CASSVGEYQETQYF,TGTGCCAGCAGCGTAGGGGAGTACCAAGAGACCCAGTACTTC
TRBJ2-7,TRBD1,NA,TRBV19,CASSAGGSYEQYF,TGTGCCAGTAGCGCAGGGGGCTCCTACGAGCAGTACTTC
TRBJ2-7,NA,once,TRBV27,CASSFVGSGFYEQYF,TGTGCCAGCAGTTTTGTCGGTAGCGGCTTCTACGAGCAGTACTTC
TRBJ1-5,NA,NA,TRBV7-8,CASSLGPPHSNQPQHF,TGTGCCAGCAGCTTAGGCCCCCCACATAGCAATCAGCCCCAGCATTTT
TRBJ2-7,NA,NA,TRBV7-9,CASSFGDSYEQYF,TGTGCCAGCAGCTTCGGGGACTCCTACGAGCAGTACTTC
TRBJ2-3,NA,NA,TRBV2,CASSDGQTSTDTQYF,TGTGCCAGCAGTGACGGGCAGACTAGCACAGATACGCAGTATTTT
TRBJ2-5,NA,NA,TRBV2,CASSGGREGDQYF,TGTGCCAGCAGTGGTGGCAGGGAGGGGGACCAGTACTTC
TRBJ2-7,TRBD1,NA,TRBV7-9,CASSLVTNRGSYEQYF,TGTGCCAGCAGCTTAGTCACGAACAGGGGGTCCTACGAGCAGTACTTC
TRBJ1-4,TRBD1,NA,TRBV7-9,CASSPDRGGEKLFF,TGTGCCAGCAGCCCCGACAGGGGCGGGGAAAAACTGTTTTTT
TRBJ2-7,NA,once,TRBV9,CASSEKGTIYEQYF,TGTGCCAGCAGCGAAAAGGGGACCATCTACGAGCAGTACTTC
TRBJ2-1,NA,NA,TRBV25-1,CATMTGQLLNEQFF,TGTGCCACCATGACGGGACAACTCCTGAATGAGCAGTTCTTC
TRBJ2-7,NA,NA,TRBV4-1,CASSRGGSYEQYF,TGCGCCAGCAGCCGCGGCGGCTCCTACGAGCAGTACTTC
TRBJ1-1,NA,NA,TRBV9,CASSVSGSEAFF,TGTGCCAGCAGCGTCAGCGGGAGTGAAGCTTTCTTT
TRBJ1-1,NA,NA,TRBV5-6,CASSKPPGVDTEAFF,TGTGCCAGCAGCAAGCCACCAGGGGTGGACACTGAAGCTTTCTTT
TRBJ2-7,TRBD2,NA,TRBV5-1,CASSHGTTLYEQYF,TGCGCCAGCAGCCATGGGACTACTCTGTACGAGCAGTACTTC
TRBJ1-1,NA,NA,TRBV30,CAWSVALHTEAFF,TGTGCCTGGAGTGTAGCCCTGCACACTGAAGCTTTCTTT
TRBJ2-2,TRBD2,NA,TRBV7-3,CASSSHPPGLAGEMNTGELFF,TGTGCCAGCAGCTCACATCCCCCTGGACTAGCGGGAGAGATGAACACCGGGGAGCTGTTTTTT
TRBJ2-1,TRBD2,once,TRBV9,CASSESGAFNEQFF,TGTGCCAGCAGCGAGAGCGGGGCCTTCAATGAGCAGTTCTTC
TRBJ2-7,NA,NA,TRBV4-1,CASSQVGGVPSYEQYF,TGCGCCAGCAGCCAGGTGGGCGGGGTCCCCTCCTACGAGCAGTACTTC
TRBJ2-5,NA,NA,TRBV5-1,CASSLGPGAGETQYF,TGCGCCAGCAGCCTGGGGCCAGGGGCAGGGGAGACCCAGTACTTC
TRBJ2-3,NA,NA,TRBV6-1,CASSELRQRTDTQYF,TGTGCCAGCAGTGAACTGAGACAGCGCACAGATACGCAGTATTTT
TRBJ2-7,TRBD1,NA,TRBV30,CACWGQMGEQYF,TGTGCCTGCTGGGGACAGATGGGAGAGCAGTACTTC
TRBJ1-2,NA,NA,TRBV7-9,CASSSRDPRESGYTF,TGTGCCAGCAGCAGCCGGGACCCCCGAGAGAGTGGCTACACCTTC
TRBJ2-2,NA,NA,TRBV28,CAVRERELFF,TGTGCCGTCAGGGAGCGGGAGCTGTTTTTT
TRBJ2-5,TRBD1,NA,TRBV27,CASSRDRRGETQYF,TGTGCCAGCTCCCGGGACAGGAGGGGAGAGACCCAGTACTTC
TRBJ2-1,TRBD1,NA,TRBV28,CASRIETGTAAYNEQFF,TGTGCCAGCAGGATCGAAACCGGGACAGCCGCCTACAATGAGCAGTTCTTC
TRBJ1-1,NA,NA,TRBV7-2,CASSLSILAEAFF,TGTGCCAGCAGCTTAAGTATTCTGGCTGAAGCTTTCTTT
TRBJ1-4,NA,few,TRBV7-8,CASSLGSWEKLFF,TGTGCCAGCAGCTTGGGCAGTTGGGAAAAACTGTTTTTT
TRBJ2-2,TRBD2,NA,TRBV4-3,CASSAYGGTGELFF,TGCGCCAGCAGTGCATACGGGGGGACCGGGGAGCTGTTTTTT
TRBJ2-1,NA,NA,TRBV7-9,CASSSTSQGGGEQFF,TGTGCCAGCAGCTCCACATCCCAGGGAGGGGGTGAGCAGTTCTTC
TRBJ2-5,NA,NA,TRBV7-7,CASSLGGSGFGAETQYF,TGTGCCAGCAGCTTAGGCGGATCGGGGTTTGGGGCGGAGACCCAGTACTTC
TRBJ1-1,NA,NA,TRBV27,CASSLFPRLAEAFF,TGTGCCAGCAGTTTATTTCCCCGGTTAGCTGAAGCTTTCTTT